A selection of T cell receptor beta chains follows, all from one sample in a study of blood T cell repertoires in COVID-19. TCRdb's copy holds only in-frame clones and misses some; the assay was immunoSEQ multiplex PCR. The table records some 400,000 clones, 80% to 90% of them present only once. The sequencing sample was made of PBMCs or T cells enriched from blood (not recorded which). The receptor source for this set is a young man who had recovered from COVID-19. CDR3s include the opening cysteine and the closing phenylalanine or tryptophan. Fields, in order: V gene, D gene, J gene, CDR3 DNA, CDR3 protein. The D gene is left open where the match is weak.

>TRBV5-4|-|TRBJ1-1
TGTGCCAGCAGATCCTCAGGGAACACTGAAGCTTTCTTT
CASRSSGNTEAFF
>TRBV7-2|-|TRBJ2-5
TGTGCCAGCAGCTTAAGTGGGAGTGCAGAGACCCAGTACTTC
CASSLSGSAETQYF
>TRBV4-1|TRBD1|TRBJ1-1
TGCGCCAGCAGCCCGGACAGGGAGGGTACTGAAGCTTTCTTT
CASSPDREGTEAFF
>TRBV10-2|-|TRBJ2-2
TGCGCCAGCAGTTGGGGGGTAATCAGCGGGGAGCTGTTTTTT
CASSWGVISGELFF
>TRBV2|-|TRBJ2-1
TGTGCCAGCAGTGAGACAAGCCCGAGGGATGAGCAGTTCTTC
CASSETSPRDEQFF
>TRBV28|-|TRBJ2-7
TGTGCCAGCAGTTTATTCGCGGTTACGGTGGCTGGCGAGCAGTACTTC
CASSLFAVTVAGEQYF
>TRBV28|TRBD2|TRBJ2-1
TGTGCCAGCAGTTTGGAAAGCGGGAGGAACTACAATGAGCAGTTCTTC
CASSLESGRNYNEQFF
>TRBV28|-|TRBJ2-3
TGTGCCAGCAGTCTCCGACACAGGGTCGCAGATACGCAGTATTTT
CASSLRHRVADTQYF
>TRBV19|TRBD1|TRBJ1-3
TGTGCCAGTCGGAGGACAGGAGATTTCTCTGGAAACACCATATATTTT
CASRRTGDFSGNTIYF
>TRBV15|-|TRBJ2-5
TGTGCCACCAGCAGAGACAGGGGTGTGGAGACCCAGTACTTC
CATSRDRGVETQYF
>TRBV6-5|-|TRBJ1-2
TGTGCCAGCAGATCATGGAGCTATGGCTACACCTTC
CASRSWSYGYTF
>TRBV29-1|-|TRBJ2-3
TGCAGCGTAGAACAGGGCCTCCATCGATTAGATACGCAGTATTTT
CSVEQGLHRLDTQYF
>TRBV5-1|TRBD2|TRBJ2-1
TGCGCCAGCAGCCCTACTAGCGGTAGCTCCTACAATGAGCAGTTCTTC
CASSPTSGSSYNEQFF
>TRBV14|-|TRBJ2-7
TGTGCCAGCAGCCAGAACAGGGTTGAGGACGAGCAGTACTTC
CASSQNRVEDEQYF
>TRBV4-2|TRBD2|TRBJ2-7
TGTGCCAGCAGCCAAGGGGGTAGCGGGACATACGAGCAGTACTTC
CASSQGGSGTYEQYF
>TRBV18|-|TRBJ2-7
TGTGCCAGCTCAGACATAGCGCTGGGCACAGGGAAAGGCGAGCAGTACTTC
CASSDIALGTGKGEQYF
>TRBV2|TRBD1|TRBJ2-5
TGTGCCAGCACCCGGACAGGGTCGCAAGAGACCCAGTACTTC
CASTRTGSQETQYF
>TRBV4-1|TRBD1|TRBJ2-3
TGCGCCAGCAGCCAGGTAGACAGGGGGACTAGCACAGATACGCAGTATTTT
CASSQVDRGTSTDTQYF
>TRBV28|-|TRBJ1-6
TGTGCCAGCAGCACAAATAGTGCGGGACCGGGGAGTAATTCACCCCTCCACTTT
CASSTNSAGPGSNSPLHF
>TRBV28|TRBD1|TRBJ1-1
TGTGCCAGCAGTTCCCGGGACAGTGAAGCTTTCTTT
CASSSRDSEAFF
>TRBV18|-|TRBJ2-2
TGTGCCAGCTCACCAGGCGGCACCGGGGAGCTGTTTTTT
CASSPGGTGELFF
>TRBV15|-|TRBJ2-1
TGTGCCACCAGCAGAGGGGCGGCAGGGAATGTGGATGAGCAGTTCTTC
CATSRGAAGNVDEQFF
>TRBV5-6|-|TRBJ1-5
TGTGCCAGCAGCTTCGGGGGCAATCAGCCCCAGCATTTT
CASSFGGNQPQHF